These 26 T cell receptor beta chains came from one sample sequenced in a study of blood T cell repertoires in COVID-19. Measured with immunoSEQ multiplex PCR; TCRdb has only the in-frame clones, and not every one. The table has 100,000 or so clones, 75% to 90% seen once. Sequenced: peripheral blood. The receptors were sampled from a woman aged 65 to 85 with active or convalescent COVID-19.

This clone is a singleton in its sample. V and J are TRBV7-2 and TRBJ1-2, with 8 bases lining up with TRBD1. Germline V gene lookup returns CDR1 SGHTA and CDR2 FQGNSA. Trimming removed 2 bases from V and 5 bases from J; junction bases left unmatched: 4. This CDR3 is built from 14 residues. The CDR3 is CASSLTQGAYGYTF. The CDR3, as DNA: TGTGCCAGCAGCTTAACCCAGGGGGCATATGGCTACACCTTC.

This clone was detected once. The chain has TRBV9 and TRBJ2-5, with D perhaps TRBD2 (7 bases). The germline V gene has CDR1 SGDLS and CDR2 YYNGEE. V was cut by 2 bases and J by 7 bases, with 12 bases left in between. CDR3 length: 13 residues. The chain's CDR3 is CASSVGRGGTQYF. Written as DNA, the CDR3 is TGTGCCAGCAGCGTTGGTAGGGGGGGGACCCAGTACTTC. Full variable domain (missing parts from reference TRBV9 and TRBJ2-5): DSGVTQTPKHLITATGQRVTLRCSPRSGDLSVYWYQQSLDQGLQFLIQYYNGEERAKGNILERFSAQQFPDLHSELNLSSLELGDSALYFCASSVGRGGTQYFGPGTRLLVL.

The CDR3 reads CASSTSGGADGELFF. The DNA for the CDR3 is TGTGCCAGCAGCACTAGCGGGGGGGCCGACGGGGAGCTGTTTTTT. The rearrangement uses TRBV6-5 and TRBJ2-2; 13 bases align to TRBD2. Germline-derived CDR1 and CDR2 are MNHEY and SVGAGI. The CDR3 spans 15 residues. After removal of 6 bases from V and 7 bases from J, the junction contained 5 bases not matched to a gene.

The V and J genes are TRBV28 and TRBJ1-5, with 7 positions matching TRBD1. The CDR3 sequence is 14 residues long. Germline V gene sequence: CDR1 MDHEN, CDR2 SYDVKM. J was trimmed by 1 base and V by 6 bases; bases with no gene match: 3. DNA of the CDR3: TGTGCCAGCAGACGACAGGGAAGCAATCAGCCCCAGCATTTT. The encoded protein is CASRRQGSNQPQHF.

The chain carries TRBV5-1 and TRBJ2-1; 9 positions match TRBD2. Germline V lookup: CDR1 SGHRS, CDR2 YFSETQ. CDR3 length equals 15 residues. With 1 base clipped from V and 1 base from J, the junction kept 0 bases outside the gene matches. CDR3 nucleotides: TGCGCCAGCAGCTTGACTAGCGGGTCCTACAATGAGCAGTTCTTC. Translating it yields CASSLTSGSYNEQFF.

This clone was found a few times. The chain carries TRBV30 and TRBJ2-7; 8 bases align to TRBD1. After removal of 1 base from V and 4 bases from J, the junction contained 3 bases not matched to a gene. This CDR3 has 13 amino acids. Germline V CDR1 and CDR2: GTSNPN, SVGIG (reference sequence). The CDR3 nucleotides are TGTGCCTGGAGTGCACAGGGGGAGTACGAGCAGTACTTC. It yields the protein CAWSAQGEYEQYF.

The chain joins TRBV29-1 to TRBJ2-1; 9 bases are shared with TRBD2. The V and J ends lost 7 bases and 0 bases, in that order; junction bases with no gene match: 16. The germline V gene encodes CDR1 SQVTM and CDR2 ANQGSEA. This CDR3 is 18 amino acids long. The CDR3 DNA follows: TGCAGCGGAGGGGGTAGCGGGAGAGGGGGCCTCTCCTACAATGAGCAGTTCTTC. Translation: CSGGGSGRGGLSYNEQFF.

This chain links TRBV6-5 with TRBJ2-5; 9 bases map to TRBD1. Unmatched junction bases numbered 3, after V lost 6 bases and J lost 4 bases. The CDR3 spans 13 residues. Germline values: CDR1 MNHEY, CDR2 SVGAGI. The DNA of the CDR3 is TGTGCCAGCAGAAGACAGGGGGTAGAGACCCAGTACTTC. This encodes CASRRQGVETQYF.

This chain's CDR3 is CASSPRGGAVVDTQYF. The CDR3 bases are TGTGCCAGCAGCCCAAGGGGGGGGGCCGTCGTAGATACGCAGTATTTT. V and J are TRBV4-2 and TRBJ2-3, with D possibly matching TRBD2 (7 bases). The CDR3 loop spans 16 amino acids. Trimming removed 4 bases from V and 5 bases from J, with 19 bases in between. The V gene's germline CDR1 is LGHNA and CDR2 YNFKEQ.

The chain is built from TRBV2 and TRBJ1-1, with 8 positions matching TRBD1. Germline loops: CDR1 SNHLY, CDR2 FYNNEI. V was pared by 10 bases and J by 1 base, with 5 bases of the junction left unmatched. The CDR3 consists of 13 residues. The CDR3 DNA reads as TGTGCCACCAGGGACAGGAGGAACACTGAAGCTTTCTTT. Protein sequence: CATRDRRNTEAFF.

The genes are TRBV6-5 and TRBJ1-5, with 7 bases fitting TRBD1. The CDR3 spans 16 residues. In germline, CDR1 is MNHEY, CDR2 SVGAGI. Losses at the gene ends were 4 bases for V and 4 bases for J; bases not matched to a gene: 10. CDR3 loop: CASSSRTGQGNQPQHF. CDR3 coding DNA: TGTGCCAGCAGTTCCAGGACAGGCCAGGGGAATCAGCCCCAGCATTTT.

V gene TRBV11-3 combines with J gene TRBJ2-1; the D gene is possibly TRBD1 (6 bases). Germline CDR1 is SGHNT and CDR2 is YENEEA. Trimming shortened V by 5 bases and J by 4 bases, and 15 bases separated the two germline ends. The CDR3 has 15 amino acids. The CDR3 protein is CASSTGTPLYNEQFF. The CDR3 bases are TGTGCCAGCAGCACCGGGACACCTCTTTACAATGAGCAGTTCTTC.

The chain has TRBV24-1 and TRBJ2-2, with 11 bases lining up with TRBD1. The CDR3 has 18 residues. CDR1 and CDR2 from the germline V gene are KGHDR and SFDVKD. V gave up 0 bases and J gave up 3 bases; unmatched junction bases: 5. The CDR3 region is CATSDLPKDRGHTGELFF. For the CDR3, the DNA is TGTGCCACCAGTGATTTGCCGAAGGACAGGGGGCACACCGGGGAGCTGTTTTTT.

The J gene is TRBJ1-1, the V gene TRBV6-5, with D perhaps TRBD1 (5 bases). V was cut by 0 bases and J by 0 bases, with 11 bases left in between. The CDR3 contains 16 residues. The germline gives CDR1 MNHEY, CDR2 SVGAGI. This chain's CDR3 is CASSYSWSGMNTEAFF. The CDR3 DNA follows: TGTGCCAGCAGTTACTCGTGGTCAGGGATGAACACTGAAGCTTTCTTT.

The chain recombines TRBV9 with TRBJ2-5; 13 nucleotides line up with TRBD2. The CDR3 consists of 18 residues. Losses at the gene ends were 4 bases for V and 1 base for J; bases not matched to a gene: 10. CDR1 is SGDLS, CDR2 YYNGEE, per germline. CDR3 DNA sequence: TGTGCCAGCAGCCGGACTAGCGGGGGCGTAGAACTCCAAGAGACCCAGTACTTC. Its protein is CASSRTSGGVELQETQYF. The whole variable domain, filled in from reference TRBV9 and TRBJ2-5, reads DSGVTQTPKHLITATGQRVTLRCSPRSGDLSVYWYQQSLDQGLQFLIQYYNGEERAKGNILERFSAQQFPDLHSELNLSSLELGDSALYFCASSRTSGGVELQETQYFGPGTRLLVL.

J is TRBJ1-2 and V is TRBV28, with TRBD1 matching over 8 bases. Losses at the gene ends were 6 bases for V and 4 bases for J; bases not matched to a gene: 7. The CDR3 spans 14 residues. The germline V gene encodes CDR1 MDHEN and CDR2 SYDVKM. The CDR3 nucleotides read TGTGCCAGCAGCCCAACAGGGGGGGTCTATGGCTACACCTTC. Amino acid sequence: CASSPTGGVYGYTF.

In this sample, this clone turned up a few times. The chain uses TRBV7-2 and TRBJ1-2; possible D gene TRBD1, 6 bases. This CDR3 has 16 amino acids. Germline V gene sequence: CDR1 SGHTA, CDR2 FQGNSA. V lost 5 bases and J 4 bases, leaving 20 bases between the germline ends. The CDR3, as DNA: TGTGCCAGCAGCCAAAGCGGCGGACAGCTTGGCTATGGCTACACCTTC. Translation gives CASSQSGGQLGYGYTF.

In its sample, this clone was seen once. The gene calls are TRBV5-1 and TRBJ2-3; 10 bases match TRBD1. Germline lookup yields CDR1 SGHRS and CDR2 YFSETQ. The junction had 7 bases not matched to a gene; V was cut back by 8 bases and J by 1 base. The CDR3 runs 15 residues. The CDR3: CASSLGTGGTDTQYF. Here the CDR3 DNA reads TGCGCCAGTTCGCTAGGGACAGGGGGCACAGATACGCAGTATTTT.

The chain links TRBV4-1 to TRBJ2-2; no firm D call. Germline V CDR1 and CDR2: MGHRA, YSYEKL. Deletions cut 4 bases from V and 2 bases from J, with 11 bases between. The CDR3 covers 15 residues. This CDR3 reads CASSLRSQNTGELFF. CDR3 DNA sequence: TGCGCCAGCAGCCTCAGGTCTCAAAACACCGGGGAGCTGTTTTTT.

The CDR3 coding sequence is TGTGCCAGCACCCCCCGTGGACAGGGGCCCTATGGCTACACCTTC. Its translation: CASTPRGQGPYGYTF. The chain couples TRBV6-2 or TRBV6-3 to TRBJ1-2; TRBD1 matches at 9 bases. The germline CDR1 and CDR2 sequences are MNHEY and SVGEGT. The CDR3 spans 15 residues. Trimming cost V 7 bases and J 4 bases; bases outside gene matches: 10.

The chain has TRBV19 and TRBJ1-1; D is unresolved. The germline V gene has CDR1 LNHDA and CDR2 SQIVND (reference sequence). The CDR3 covers 14 residues. The V gene lost 3 bases and the J gene lost 5 bases, with 13 bases spanning the gap. The CDR3 protein is CASSITVGWTEAFF. The DNA for the CDR3 is TGTGCCAGTAGTATTACAGTAGGTTGGACTGAAGCTTTCTTT.

This chain uses TRBV7-2 with TRBJ1-6; maybe TRBD1 (5 bases). The CDR3 is 14 residues long. Trimming took 1 base from V and 8 from J, leaving 9 bases between them. Germline CDR1 and CDR2: SGHTA and FQGNSA. CDR3 protein: CASSLGGGDSPLHF. In nucleotides, the CDR3 is TGTGCCAGCAGCTTAGGCGGGGGAGATTCACCCCTCCACTTT.

Only one count was recorded for this clone. This chain connects TRBV4-2 to TRBJ1-2; 10 nucleotides match TRBD1. The germline V gene has CDR1 LGHNA and CDR2 YNFKEQ. V gave up 1 base and J gave up 3 bases; unmatched junction bases: 2. The CDR3 loop spans 15 amino acids. The CDR3 bases are TGTGCCAGCAGCCAAGGGACAGGGGGTTACTATGGCTACACCTTC. As protein: CASSQGTGGYYGYTF.

The chain recombines TRBV7-2 with TRBJ2-1, with 11 bases matching TRBD2. Germline V gene data show CDR1 as SGHTA and CDR2 as FQGNSA. Losses at the gene ends were 10 bases for V and 6 bases for J; bases not matched to a gene: 8. CDR3 length: 14 residues. The CDR3, as DNA: TGTGCCATCCTCAGACTAGCGGGGTCCAATGAGCAGTTCTTC. Translating gives CAILRLAGSNEQFF.

The chain couples TRBV20-1 to TRBJ2-5; TRBD1 matches 7 bases. CDR1 DFQATT and CDR2 SNEGSKA come from the germline V gene (reference sequence). The CDR3 sequence is 13 residues long. Trimming removed 3 bases from V and 4 bases from J; junction bases left unmatched: 5. CDR3 DNA: TGCAGTGCTAGTGTGACAGGGTTAGAGACCCAGTACTTC. It yields the protein CSASVTGLETQYF.

This clone was counted once. V and J are TRBV10-1 and TRBJ2-2, with a weak D call TRBD2 (6 bases). Trimming took off 4 bases at V and 1 base at J, with 16 bases between the two ends. Germline V gene data show CDR1 as WNHNN and CDR2 as SYGVQD (reference sequence). This CDR3 region has 17 residues. Here the CDR3 DNA reads TGCGCCAGCAGTGTCGCCGGGTCTAGCGAGAACACCGGGGAGCTGTTTTTT. It yields the protein CASSVAGSSENTGELFF.